This is a list of T cell receptor beta chains from one sample in a study of T-cell reconstitution after alpha-beta-depleted transplantation in children. TCRdb redid the calling of the PCR reads with MiXCR, one entry per CDR3 protein. This table holds about 120,000 distinct CDR3 sequences, 10% found once. Material: PBMCs from the stem cell graft donor, obtained from the stem cell graft. The receptors derive from a human donor who donated a stem cell graft to a child with acute lymphoblastic leukemia. CDR3s include the opening cysteine and the closing phenylalanine or tryptophan. D genes are given only for firm matches. Expanded clones are given a class, and other clones once, few, many or no size at all.

j_gene | d_gene | abundance | v_gene | CDR3nt | CDR3aa
TRBJ1-5 | . | many | TRBV5-6 | TGTGCCAGCAGCTTGGGAGGGGGGATTCGGCCCCAGCATTTT | CASSLGGGIRPQHF
TRBJ1-6 | . | . | TRBV18 | TGTGCCAGCTCAAAGGACGGACTCAACAATTCACCCCTCCACTTT | CASSKDGLNNSPLHF
TRBJ2-7 | TRBD2 | . | TRBV10-2 | TGCGCCAGCAGCCCCAATACCCGACTAGCGGGGGAAGCCTACGAGCAGTACTTC | CASSPNTRLAGEAYEQYF
TRBJ2-7 | . | many | TRBV7-2 | TGTGCCAGCAGCTTGGGTTCCAGGGGACGTTCCTACGAGCAGTACTTC | CASSLGSRGRSYEQYF
TRBJ2-7 | TRBD2 | many | TRBV29-1 | TGCAGCTTCAGGACTAGCGGGGCCGCCTACGAGCAGTACTTC | CSFRTSGAAYEQYF
TRBJ2-6 | . | many | TRBV9 | TGTGCCAGCAGCGTTAACAGGGATATCTCTGGGGCCAACGTCCTGACTTTC | CASSVNRDISGANVLTF
TRBJ1-5 | TRBD1 | many | TRBV6-1 | TGTGCCAGCAGTGAAGCGAGGAGGACAGGGAATCAGCCCCAGCATTTT | CASSEARRTGNQPQHF
TRBJ1-2 | TRBD1 | many | TRBV4-3 | TGCGCCAGCAGCCAAGATACAGGGGCGGCATCCGGCTACACCTTC | CASSQDTGAASGYTF
TRBJ2-2 | TRBD2 | many | TRBV12-3/TRBV12-4 | TGTGCCAGCAGTCCCGCCGGGACTAGCGGGTCGAACACCGGGGAGCTGTTTTTT | CASSPAGTSGSNTGELFF
TRBJ2-1 | TRBD1 | many | TRBV9 | TGTGCCAGCCGAACCGGGACAGGGGATGAGAATGAGCAGTTCTTC | CASRTGTGDENEQFF
TRBJ1-3 | . | many | TRBV12-3/TRBV12-4 | TGTGCCAGCAGTTTAGACCCGCAGGCGTCTACGTCCATATATTTT | CASSLDPQASTSIYF
TRBJ1-1 | TRBD1 | many | TRBV18 | TGTGCCAGCTCACGAGGACAGGGCCCGATCAACACTGAAGCTTTCTTT | CASSRGQGPINTEAFF
TRBJ1-5 | . | many | TRBV6-2/TRBV6-3 | TGTGCCAGCAGGGGAGGACAGTCTAAAAATCAGCCCCAGCATTTT | CASRGGQSKNQPQHF
TRBJ2-1 | . | many | TRBV5-5 | TGTGCCAGCAGCCCTCTACTCGGGAGCTCCTACAATGAGCAGTTCTTC | CASSPLLGSSYNEQFF
TRBJ2-7 | TRBD2 | many | TRBV20-1 | TGCAGTGCTTTGAGCGGGGGGCCGCCCTACGAGCAGTACTTC | CSALSGGPPYEQYF
TRBJ2-1 | . | many | TRBV24-1 | TGTGCCACCAGTGATCTCACAGGGAACTACAATGAGCAGTTCTTC | CATSDLTGNYNEQFF
TRBJ2-1 | . | many | TRBV12-3/TRBV12-4 | TGTGCCAGCAGTTTAATGTTGGGGTCGGCTGAGCAGTTCTTC | CASSLMLGSAEQFF
TRBJ1-5 | . | many | TRBV4-2 | TGTGCCAGCAGCCAAGGACAGGATAGCAATCAGCCCCAGCATTTT | CASSQGQDSNQPQHF
TRBJ1-3 | TRBD1 | many | TRBV7-6 | TGTGCCAGCAGCTTAAGACAGGGGGGGTCCGGAAACACCATATATTTT | CASSLRQGGSGNTIYF
TRBJ2-5 | TRBD2 | many | TRBV5-1 | TGCGCCAGCAGCTCACGGACTAGCGGGATCATCCAAGAGACCCAGTACTTC | CASSSRTSGIIQETQYF
TRBJ2-2 | TRBD2 | many | TRBV5-1 | TGCGCCAGCAGCCGGACTAGCGGGTGGAACACCGGGGAGCTGTTTTTT | CASSRTSGWNTGELFF
TRBJ1-6 | . | many | TRBV27 | TGTGCCAGCAGGCCGAACAGGGAAAATTCACCCCTCCACTTT | CASRPNRENSPLHF
TRBJ1-6 | . | few | TRBV3-1 | TGTGCCAGCAGCCAAGACCCGCTCTCCTATAATTCACCCCTCCACTTT | CASSQDPLSYNSPLHF
TRBJ1-6 | . | many | TRBV12-3/TRBV12-4 | TGTGCCAGCAGTTTTGGCAGGAATAATTCACCCCTCCACTTT | CASSFGRNNSPLHF
TRBJ2-3 | TRBD2 | many | TRBV9 | TGTGCCAGCAGTACTATCCCGGGACTAGCGGGAGCCATGACAGATACGCAGTATTTT | CASSTIPGLAGAMTDTQYF
TRBJ1-4 | . | many | TRBV5-1 | TGCGCCAGCAGCTTGGTACCCGAAGGTGAAAAACTGTTTTTT | CASSLVPEGEKLFF
TRBJ1-2 | . | many | TRBV5-1 | TGCGCCAGCAGCTCCGGGGGTAACTATGGCTACACCTTC | CASSSGGNYGYTF
TRBJ1-1 | . | many | TRBV20-1 | TGCAGTGCTAGAGAAATGGCGGGTGAAGCTTTCTTT | CSAREMAGEAFF
TRBJ1-2 | . | many | TRBV12-3/TRBV12-4 | TGTGCCAGCGGAGATAGGGGGACTAACTATGGCTACACCTTC | CASGDRGTNYGYTF
TRBJ2-5 | TRBD2 | . | TRBV2 | TGTGCCAGCATGGGCGGGAGTTTGGAGACCCAGTACTTC | CASMGGSLETQYF
TRBJ1-2 | . | many | TRBV4-3 | TGCGCCAGCAGCCTTGGGACATTAACCTATGGCTACACCTTC | CASSLGTLTYGYTF
TRBJ1-5 | . | many | TRBV29-1 | TGCAGCGCCGCGACTGGGGCCCATCAGCCCCAGCATTTT | CSAATGAHQPQHF
TRBJ2-2 | . | many | TRBV12-3/TRBV12-4 | TGTGCCAGCAGACCCAACATTGTTCGGGCCGGGGAGCTGTTTTTT | CASRPNIVRAGELFF
TRBJ2-5 | TRBD1 | . | TRBV7-9 | TGTGCCAGCAGCCGGGACAGCAACCAAGAGACCCAGTACTTC | CASSRDSNQETQYF